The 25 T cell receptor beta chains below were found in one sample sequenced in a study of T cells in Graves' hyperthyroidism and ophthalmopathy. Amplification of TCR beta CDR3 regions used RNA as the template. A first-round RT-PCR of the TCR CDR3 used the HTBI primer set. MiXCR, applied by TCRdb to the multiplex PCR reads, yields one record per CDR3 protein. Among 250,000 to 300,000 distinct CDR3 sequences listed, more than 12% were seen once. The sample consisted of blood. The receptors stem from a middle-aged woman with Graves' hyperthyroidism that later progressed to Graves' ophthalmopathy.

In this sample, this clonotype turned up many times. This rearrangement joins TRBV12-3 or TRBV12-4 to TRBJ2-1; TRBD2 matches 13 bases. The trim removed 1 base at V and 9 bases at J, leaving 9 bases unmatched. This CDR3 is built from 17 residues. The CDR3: CASSLELAGGPSGEQFF. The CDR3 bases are TGTGCCAGCAGTTTAGAACTAGCGGGAGGGCCCAGCGGTGAGCAGTTCTTC.

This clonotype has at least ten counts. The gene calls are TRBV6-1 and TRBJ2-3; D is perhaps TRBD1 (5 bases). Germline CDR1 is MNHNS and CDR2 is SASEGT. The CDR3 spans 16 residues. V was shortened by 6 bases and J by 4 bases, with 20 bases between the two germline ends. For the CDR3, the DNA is TGTGCCAGCAGCCTAAGGCCCCCCAGCAGGGCAGATACGCAGTATTTT. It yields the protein CASSLRPPSRADTQYF.

CDR3 DNA sequence: TGTGCCACCAGTGATGCCCTAAATGAGCAGTTCTTC. Its protein product is CATSDALNEQFF. The V gene is TRBV24-1, the J gene TRBJ2-1; no reliable D call. V was clipped by 3 bases and J by 7 bases, with 6 bases between them. This CDR3 is 12 amino acids long. Germline values: CDR1 KGHDR, CDR2 SFDVKD.

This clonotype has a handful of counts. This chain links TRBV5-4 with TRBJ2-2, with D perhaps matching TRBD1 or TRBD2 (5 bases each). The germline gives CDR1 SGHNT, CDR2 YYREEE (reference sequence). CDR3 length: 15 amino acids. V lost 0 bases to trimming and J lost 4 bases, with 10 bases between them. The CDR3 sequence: CASSLGWGFTGELFF. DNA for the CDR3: TGTGCCAGCAGCTTGGGATGGGGGTTCACCGGGGAGCTGTTTTTT.

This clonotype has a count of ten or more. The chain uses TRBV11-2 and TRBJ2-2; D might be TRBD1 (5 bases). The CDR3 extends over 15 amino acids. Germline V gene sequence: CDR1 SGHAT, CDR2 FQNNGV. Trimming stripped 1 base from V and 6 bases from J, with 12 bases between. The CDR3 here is CASSLGAGFPGELFF. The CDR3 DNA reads TGTGCCAGCAGCTTAGGGGCAGGGTTCCCCGGGGAGCTGTTTTTT. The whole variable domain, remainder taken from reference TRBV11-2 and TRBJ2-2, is EAGVAQSPRYKIIEKRQSVAFWCNPISGHATLYWYQQILGQGPKLLIQFQNNGVVDDSQLPKDRFSAERLKGVDSTLKIQPAKLEDSAVYLCASSLGAGFPGELFFGEGSRLTVL.

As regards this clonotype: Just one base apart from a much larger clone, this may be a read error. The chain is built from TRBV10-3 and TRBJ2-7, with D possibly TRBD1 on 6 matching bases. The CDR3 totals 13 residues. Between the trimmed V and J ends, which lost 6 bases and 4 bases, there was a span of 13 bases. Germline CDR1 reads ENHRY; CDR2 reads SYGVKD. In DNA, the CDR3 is TGTGCCATCAGCGGGACAAGGGGGTACGAGCAGTACTTC. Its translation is CAISGTRGYEQYF.

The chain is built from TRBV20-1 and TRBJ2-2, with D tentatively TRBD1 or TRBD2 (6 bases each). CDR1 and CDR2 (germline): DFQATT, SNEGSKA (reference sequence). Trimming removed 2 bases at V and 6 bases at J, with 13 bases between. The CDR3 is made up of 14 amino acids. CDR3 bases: TGCAGTGCTAGATGGGGGGCCGGGGCCGGGGAGCTGTTTTTT. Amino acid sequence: CSARWGAGAGELFF.

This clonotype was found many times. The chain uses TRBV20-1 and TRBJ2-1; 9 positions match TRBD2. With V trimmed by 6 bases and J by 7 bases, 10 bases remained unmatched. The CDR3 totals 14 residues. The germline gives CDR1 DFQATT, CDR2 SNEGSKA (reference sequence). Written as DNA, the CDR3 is TGCAGTGCCATTAGCGGGAGAGGTGTAAATGAGCAGTTCTTC. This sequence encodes CSAISGRGVNEQFF.

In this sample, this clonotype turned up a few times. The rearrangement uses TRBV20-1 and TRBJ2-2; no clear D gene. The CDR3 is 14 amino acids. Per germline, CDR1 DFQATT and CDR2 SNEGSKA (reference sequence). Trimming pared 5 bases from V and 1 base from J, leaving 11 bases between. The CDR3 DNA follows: TGCAGTGCTCTACTTAGCATGAACACCGGGGAGCTGTTTTTT. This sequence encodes CSALLSMNTGELFF.

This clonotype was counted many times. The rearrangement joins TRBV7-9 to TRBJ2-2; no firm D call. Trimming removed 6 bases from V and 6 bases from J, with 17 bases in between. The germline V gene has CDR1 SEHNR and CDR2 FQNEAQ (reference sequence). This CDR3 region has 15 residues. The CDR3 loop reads CASRNNLPGAGELFF. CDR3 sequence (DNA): TGTGCCAGCAGAAACAATTTGCCAGGAGCCGGGGAGCTGTTTTTT.

The CDR3 reads CASSVAGRSSYNEQFF. CDR3 in DNA: TGTGCCAGCAGCGTCGCGGGACGGTCCTCCTACAATGAGCAGTTCTTC. The rearrangement uses TRBV7-2 and TRBJ2-1; D is possibly TRBD2 (6 bases). From germline, CDR1 is SGHTA and CDR2 FQGNSA. V dropped 5 bases and J dropped 0 bases, with 14 bases sitting between them. This CDR3 is 16 amino acids long. The full variable domain, with the rest looked up from reference TRBV7-2 and TRBJ2-1, is GAGVSQSPSNKVTEKGKDVELRCDPISGHTALYWYRQSLGQGLEFLIYFQGNSAPDKSGLPSDRFSAERTGGSVSTLTIQRTQQEDSAVYLCASSVAGRSSYNEQFFGPGTRLTVL.

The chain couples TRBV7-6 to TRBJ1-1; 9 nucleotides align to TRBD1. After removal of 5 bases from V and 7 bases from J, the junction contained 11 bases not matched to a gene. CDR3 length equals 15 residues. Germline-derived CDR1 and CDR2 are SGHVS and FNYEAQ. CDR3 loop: CASSPWDREVGEAFF. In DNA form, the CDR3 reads TGTGCCAGCAGCCCTTGGGACAGGGAAGTGGGTGAAGCTTTCTTT. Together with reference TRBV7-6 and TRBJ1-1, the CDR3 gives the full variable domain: GAGVSQSPRYKVTKRGQDVALRCDPISGHVSLYWYRQALGQGPEFLTYFNYEAQQDKSGLPNDRFSAERPEGSISTLTIQRTEQRDSAMYRCASSPWDREVGEAFFGQGTRLTVV.

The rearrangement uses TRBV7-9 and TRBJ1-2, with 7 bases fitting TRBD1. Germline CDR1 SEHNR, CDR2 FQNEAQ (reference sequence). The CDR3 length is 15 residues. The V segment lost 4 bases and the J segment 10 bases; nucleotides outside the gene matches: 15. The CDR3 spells CASSSNGPGTAYYTF. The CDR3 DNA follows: TGTGCCAGCAGCTCCAATGGGCCCGGGACAGCATACTACACCTTC.

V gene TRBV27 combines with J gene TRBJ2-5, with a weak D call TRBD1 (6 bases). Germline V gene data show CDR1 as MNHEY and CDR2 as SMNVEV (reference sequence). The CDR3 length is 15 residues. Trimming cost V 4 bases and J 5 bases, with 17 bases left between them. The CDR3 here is CASSSNPTGKETQYF. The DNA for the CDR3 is TGTGCCAGCAGTTCAAACCCAACAGGGAAGGAGACCCAGTACTTC.

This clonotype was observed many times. CDR3 DNA sequence: TGTGCCAGCAGCCCCCAGGGCACTGTAACCTACGAGCAGTACTTC. It yields the protein CASSPQGTVTYEQYF. The chain couples TRBV14 to TRBJ2-7; possibly TRBD1 for D (5 bases). Trimming left V 4 bases short and J 2 bases short, with 15 bases between. In germline, CDR1 is SGHDN, CDR2 FVKESK. The CDR3 runs to 15 residues. Complete variable domain (other parts from reference TRBV14 and TRBJ2-7): EAGVTQFPSHSVIEKGQTVTLRCDPISGHDNLYWYRRVMGKEIKFLLHFVKESKQDESGMPNNRFLAERTGGTYSTLKVQPAELEDSGVYFCASSPQGTVTYEQYFGPGTRLTVT.

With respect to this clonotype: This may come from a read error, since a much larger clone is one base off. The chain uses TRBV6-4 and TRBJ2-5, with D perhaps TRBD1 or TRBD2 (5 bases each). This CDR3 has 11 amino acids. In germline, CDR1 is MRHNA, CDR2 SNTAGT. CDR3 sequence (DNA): TGTGCCAACAGTTTTCTGGGGGCCCAGTACTTC. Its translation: CANSFLGAQYF.

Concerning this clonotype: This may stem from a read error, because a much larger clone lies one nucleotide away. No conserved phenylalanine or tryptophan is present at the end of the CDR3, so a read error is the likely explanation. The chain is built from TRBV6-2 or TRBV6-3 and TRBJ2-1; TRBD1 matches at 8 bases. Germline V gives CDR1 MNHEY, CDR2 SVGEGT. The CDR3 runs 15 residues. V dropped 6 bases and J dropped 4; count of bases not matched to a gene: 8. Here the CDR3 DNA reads TGTGCCAGCAGACTTGGGACAGGCGGATACAATGAGCAGTTCTGC. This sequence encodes CASRLGTGGYNEQFC.

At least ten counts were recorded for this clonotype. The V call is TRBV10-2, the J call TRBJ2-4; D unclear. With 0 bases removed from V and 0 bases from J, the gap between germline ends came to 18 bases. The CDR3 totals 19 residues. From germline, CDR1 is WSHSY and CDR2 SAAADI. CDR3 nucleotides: TGCGCCAGCAGTGAGTCGATCCTAAGCAACCAACTAGCCAAAAACATTCAGTACTTC. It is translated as CASSESILSNQLAKNIQYF.

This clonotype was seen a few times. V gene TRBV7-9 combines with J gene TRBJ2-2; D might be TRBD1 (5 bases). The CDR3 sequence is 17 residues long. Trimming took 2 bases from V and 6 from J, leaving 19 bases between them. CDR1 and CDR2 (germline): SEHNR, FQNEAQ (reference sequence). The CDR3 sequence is CASSLIIGKGRSGELFF. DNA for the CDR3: TGTGCCAGCAGCTTAATAATCGGCAAGGGGCGCTCCGGGGAGCTGTTTTTT.

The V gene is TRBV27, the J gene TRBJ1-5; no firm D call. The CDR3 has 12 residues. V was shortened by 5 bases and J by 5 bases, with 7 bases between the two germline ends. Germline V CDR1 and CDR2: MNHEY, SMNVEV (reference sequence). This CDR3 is CASSDGYQPQHF. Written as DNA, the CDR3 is TGTGCCAGCAGTGATGGTTATCAGCCCCAGCATTTT.

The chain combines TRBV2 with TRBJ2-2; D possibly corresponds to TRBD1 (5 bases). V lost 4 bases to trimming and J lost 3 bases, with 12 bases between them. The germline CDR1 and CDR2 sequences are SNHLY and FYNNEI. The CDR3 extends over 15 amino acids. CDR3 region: CASSGTGVYTGELFF. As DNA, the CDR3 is TGTGCCAGCAGTGGAACAGGCGTTTACACCGGGGAGCTGTTTTTT.

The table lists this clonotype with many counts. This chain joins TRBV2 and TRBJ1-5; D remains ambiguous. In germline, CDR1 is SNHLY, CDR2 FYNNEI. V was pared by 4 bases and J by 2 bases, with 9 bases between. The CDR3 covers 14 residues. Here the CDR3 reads CASSAPRGNQPQHF. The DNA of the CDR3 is TGTGCCAGCAGTGCTCCGAGGGGCAATCAGCCCCAGCATTTT.

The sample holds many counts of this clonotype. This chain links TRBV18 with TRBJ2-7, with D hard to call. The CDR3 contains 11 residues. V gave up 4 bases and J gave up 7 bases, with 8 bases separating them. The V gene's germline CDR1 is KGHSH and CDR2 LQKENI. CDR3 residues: CASSQPGEQYF. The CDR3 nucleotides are TGTGCCAGCTCACAGCCTGGGGAGCAGTACTTC. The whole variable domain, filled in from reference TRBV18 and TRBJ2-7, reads NAGVMQNPRHLVRRRGQEARLRCSPMKGHSHVYWYRQLPEEGLKFMVYLQKENIIDESGMPKERFSAEFPKEGPSILRIQQVVRGDSAAYFCASSQPGEQYFGPGTRLTVT.

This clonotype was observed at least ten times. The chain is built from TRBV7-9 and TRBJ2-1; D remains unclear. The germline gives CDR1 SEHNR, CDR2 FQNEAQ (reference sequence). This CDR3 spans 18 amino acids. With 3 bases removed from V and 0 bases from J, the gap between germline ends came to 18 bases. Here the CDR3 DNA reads TGTGCCAGCAGCTTTATCGTGTCGCCTCGGAGCTCCTACAATGAGCAGTTCTTC. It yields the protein CASSFIVSPRSSYNEQFF.

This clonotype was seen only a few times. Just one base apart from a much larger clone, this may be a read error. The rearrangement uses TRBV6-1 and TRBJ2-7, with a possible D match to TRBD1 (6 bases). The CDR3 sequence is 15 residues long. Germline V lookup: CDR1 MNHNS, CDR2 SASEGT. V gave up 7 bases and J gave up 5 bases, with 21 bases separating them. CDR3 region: CASTSSLRGWNEQYF. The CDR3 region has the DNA TGTGCCAGCACAAGTTCCCTCAGGGGTTGGAACGAGCAGTACTTC.